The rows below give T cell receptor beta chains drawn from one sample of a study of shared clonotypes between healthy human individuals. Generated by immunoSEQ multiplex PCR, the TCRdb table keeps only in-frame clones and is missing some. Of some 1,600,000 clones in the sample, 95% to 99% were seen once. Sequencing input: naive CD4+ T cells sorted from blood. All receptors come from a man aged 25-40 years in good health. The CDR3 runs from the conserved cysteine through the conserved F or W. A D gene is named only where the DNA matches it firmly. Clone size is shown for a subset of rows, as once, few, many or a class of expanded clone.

TGTGCCAGCTCACCGGCCCGACTCACAGATACGCAGTATTTT,CASSPARLTDTQYF,-,-,TRBV18,TRBJ2-3
TGTGCCAGCAGCCAAGCGCACGGATTCATGAACACTGAAGCTTTCTTT,CASSQAHGFMNTEAFF,-,-,TRBV14,TRBJ1-1
TGTGCCAGCAGCTTGGGGCGGGAGCGGGTGAATGAGCAGTTCTTC,CASSLGRERVNEQFF,-,TRBD2,TRBV5-4,TRBJ2-1
TGTGCCATCAGCGATTACTATGGCTACACCTTC,CAISDYYGYTF,-,-,TRBV10-3,TRBJ1-2
TGTGCCAGCTCCCCGGGGGGAACCGGGGAGCTGTTTTTT,CASSPGGTGELFF,-,TRBD2,TRBV18,TRBJ2-2
TGCAGCGTTGAAAGTGCGGGGACGAACACCGGGGAGCTGTTTTTT,CSVESAGTNTGELFF,-,-,TRBV29-1,TRBJ2-2
TGCGCCAGCAGCTTGAGGGGCATAGGCAGGGGGCCTGGAAACACCATATATTTT,CASSLRGIGRGPGNTIYF,-,TRBD1,TRBV5-1,TRBJ1-3
TGTGCCAGCAGCCGGGGCTCGGGACAGGGCTCCTACGAGCAGTACTTC,CASSRGSGQGSYEQYF,-,TRBD1,TRBV5-4,TRBJ2-7
TGTGCCAGCAGTTATAGTAGCGGGAGCGCAGATACGCAGTATTTT,CASSYSSGSADTQYF,once,TRBD2,TRBV5-4,TRBJ2-3
TGTGCCAGCCATGGTGCGGGGACAGCAAGGGAGCAGTACTTC,CASHGAGTAREQYF,-,-,TRBV7-6,TRBJ2-7
TGTGCCAGCTCACCACAGGGAATTAACACTGAAGCTTTCTTT,CASSPQGINTEAFF,-,-,TRBV18,TRBJ1-1
TGTGCCAGCAGTTTATCGAAGGCAGCCCTCTCCTACAATGAGCAGTTCTTC,CASSLSKAALSYNEQFF,once,-,TRBV27,TRBJ2-1
TGTGCCAGCAGCTTACTGGACAGACACACTGAAGCTTTCTTT,CASSLLDRHTEAFF,-,-,TRBV5-6,TRBJ1-1
TGCGCCAGCAGCTTGGTGGGCTCGCGCACAGATACGCAGTATTTT,CASSLVGSRTDTQYF,-,-,TRBV5-1,TRBJ2-3
TGCAGCGTCCGAGGGGACAGGGGTAACACTGAAGCTTTCTTT,CSVRGDRGNTEAFF,-,TRBD1,TRBV29-1,TRBJ1-1
TGTGCCAGCAGTTTAAGGAGCCCCGGGGGTTTGGGAGATACGCAGTATTTT,CASSLRSPGGLGDTQYF,-,-,TRBV28,TRBJ2-3
TGTGCCAGCAGCTTAACACAGGGCGAGCAGTACTTC,CASSLTQGEQYF,-,-,TRBV5-4,TRBJ2-7
TGCGCCAGCAGCACAATAGAGGCAGGGGTCGGGGAGCTGTTTTTT,CASSTIEAGVGELFF,once,-,TRBV5-1,TRBJ2-2
TGTGCCAGGATTGTACTAAACCCCTACGAGCAGTACTTC,CARIVLNPYEQYF,-,-,TRBV19,TRBJ2-7
TGTGCCAGCTCACCACGTCCCGACAGGGGGGGATCCTCTGGGGCCAACGTCCTGACTTTC,CASSPRPDRGGSSGANVLTF,-,TRBD1,TRBV18,TRBJ2-6
TGCGCCAGCAGCCAAGAGTCGTCGGGGATGGGGCAGTTCTTC,CASSQESSGMGQFF,-,-,TRBV4-3,TRBJ2-1
TGTGCCAGCAGCTTAGTAGCGGGGCACCAAGAGACCCAGTACTTC,CASSLVAGHQETQYF,once,TRBD2,TRBV7-2,TRBJ2-5
TGCGCCAGCAGCGGGCAGGGCGTAGACGAGCAGTACTTC,CASSGQGVDEQYF,-,-,TRBV5-1,TRBJ2-7
TGTGCCAGCGGGAAGACCGACGCCGGACAAGTCAATCAGCCCCAGCATTTT,CASGKTDAGQVNQPQHF,-,-,TRBV28,TRBJ1-5
TGTGCCAGCAGTTACGCGGAAGATCAGCCCCAGCATTTT,CASSYAEDQPQHF,once,-,TRBV6-6,TRBJ1-5
TGTGCCAGCAGCACCCGGGCCCCGGGCTTCGAGCAGTACTTC,CASSTRAPGFEQYF,-,-,TRBV28,TRBJ2-7
TGTGCCAGCAGCTTGGGACAGGGGCGACCATACCAAGAGACCCAGTACTTC,CASSLGQGRPYQETQYF,-,TRBD1,TRBV5-4,TRBJ2-5
TGTGCCAGCAGCTCCTACGGGGCTCATGGAGAGACCCAGTACTTC,CASSSYGAHGETQYF,-,-,TRBV11-2,TRBJ2-5
TGTGCCAGCAGCTCTATTGGGGGCGTGGACACTGAAGCTTTCTTT,CASSSIGGVDTEAFF,-,-,TRBV28,TRBJ1-1
TGTGCCAGCTCTTTGGACAGCTCTGGAAACACCATATATTTT,CASSLDSSGNTIYF,-,-,TRBV18,TRBJ1-3
TGCGCCAGCGGTACAGGGTACAGGAAGAATGAGCAGTTCTTC,CASGTGYRKNEQFF,-,-,TRBV5-1,TRBJ2-1
TGTGCCAGCTCACCCCAGACAGGGGCTGGAAACACCATATATTTT,CASSPQTGAGNTIYF,-,TRBD1,TRBV18,TRBJ1-3
TGTGCCAGCAGTGAAGCGGGGGGGCAGTACTTC,CASSEAGGQYF,once,TRBD2,TRBV25-1,TRBJ2-7
TGTGCCAGCAGCTTGGTAGGTACAGGGGCCATGTCCGAGCAGTACTTC,CASSLVGTGAMSEQYF,-,TRBD1,TRBV5-6,TRBJ2-7
TGTGCCAGCCGCTCCACCGGGGAGCTGTTTTTT,CASRSTGELFF,-,-,TRBV28,TRBJ2-2
TGTGCCAGCAGCTTATTGACAGCTCAAGAGACCCAGTACTTC,CASSLLTAQETQYF,once,-,TRBV7-8,TRBJ2-5
TGCGCCAGCAGTTCCAGACAGGCCACAGATACGCAGTATTTT,CASSSRQATDTQYF,-,-,TRBV5-1,TRBJ2-3
TGCAGCGTTGACGCCCGGACTAGCGCGGATGAGCAGTTCTTC,CSVDARTSADEQFF,-,TRBD2,TRBV29-1,TRBJ2-1
TGTGCCAGCAGCGTTTCAGGGGGGGGTCAGCCCCAGCATTTT,CASSVSGGGQPQHF,-,TRBD1,TRBV2,TRBJ1-5
TGTGCCAGCAGCTTGGACAGACTCAGCTCCTACGAGCAGTACTTC,CASSLDRLSSYEQYF,-,-,TRBV11-2,TRBJ2-7
TGCGCCAGCAGGACGGGGGGCGCGAACACTGAAGCTTTCTTT,CASRTGGANTEAFF,-,-,TRBV10-2,TRBJ1-1
TGTGCCAGCAGTAAACTGCCCCGCTCCTACAATGAGCAGTTCTTC,CASSKLPRSYNEQFF,once,-,TRBV6-5,TRBJ2-1
TGTGCCAGTAGTGATGGGGCTTTATACGAGCAGTACTTC,CASSDGALYEQYF,-,-,TRBV19,TRBJ2-7
TGTGCCAGCTCACCGAAAAGTGCAGGAACCATGACCTACGAGCAGTACTTC,CASSPKSAGTMTYEQYF,once,-,TRBV18,TRBJ2-7
TGTGCCAGTGGCCGGACAGCGAACACTGAAGCTTTCTTT,CASGRTANTEAFF,-,-,TRBV19,TRBJ1-1
TGTGCCAGCAGCCACCCCGGGGGGGAGCTGTTTTTT,CASSHPGGELFF,-,-,TRBV6-4,TRBJ2-2
TGTGCCAGCAGTTTTTCCGAAGCTTTCTTT,CASSFSEAFF,-,-,TRBV28,TRBJ1-1
TGTGCCAGCAGCGTAGCGAGCGGCTCCTACGAGCAGTACTTC,CASSVASGSYEQYF,-,-,TRBV9,TRBJ2-7